The rows below give T cell receptor beta chains drawn from one sample of a study of Graves' ophthalmopathy and Graves' hyperthyroidism. Each CDR3 protein is one row after TCRdb ran MiXCR on the multiplex PCR reads. Of 680,000 or so distinct CDR3 sequences detected, around a fifth appear once; the ten largest clones hold roughly 6.9%. Sequenced input: peripheral blood. These receptors came from a woman under 30 with stable Graves' hyperthyroidism. Some clones in this sample may be carry-over from other donors' samples. The CDR3 runs from the conserved cysteine through the conserved F or W.

j_call: TRBJ2-7; v_call: TRBV7-3; cdr3_aa: CASSLNRNNEQYF
j_call: TRBJ1-2; v_call: TRBV20-1; cdr3_aa: CSAATGAYGYTF
j_call: TRBJ2-7; v_call: TRBV6-1; cdr3_aa: CASRRGEGLAGVGEQYF
j_call: TRBJ2-5; v_call: TRBV7-9; cdr3_aa: CASSLSTRGGPETQYF
j_call: TRBJ1-5; v_call: TRBV6-2/TRBV6-3; cdr3_aa: CASSSPSDRAGPQHF
j_call: TRBJ2-7; v_call: TRBV29-1; cdr3_aa: CSVADRGFYEQYF
j_call: TRBJ2-2; v_call: TRBV2; cdr3_aa: CASSDSGRSLPGELFF
j_call: TRBJ2-7; v_call: TRBV12-3/TRBV12-4; cdr3_aa: CASSLTGGIYEQYF
j_call: TRBJ1-5; v_call: TRBV5-1; cdr3_aa: CASSKTGAPNQPQHF
j_call: TRBJ2-7; v_call: TRBV6-1; cdr3_aa: CASSTRTGRSYEQYF
j_call: TRBJ1-1; v_call: TRBV20-1; cdr3_aa: CSAPGTASTEAFF
j_call: TRBJ2-7; v_call: TRBV20-1; cdr3_aa: CSARVGGEQYF
j_call: TRBJ1-1; v_call: TRBV6-2/TRBV6-3; cdr3_aa: CASSTQGHNTEAFF
j_call: TRBJ1-1; v_call: TRBV5-1; cdr3_aa: CASSPGTEGYTEAFF
j_call: TRBJ2-2; v_call: TRBV12-3/TRBV12-4; cdr3_aa: CASTMTGRPNTGELFF
j_call: TRBJ1-1; v_call: TRBV11-2; cdr3_aa: CASSLDRVGLNTEAFF
j_call: TRBJ1-1; v_call: TRBV3-1; cdr3_aa: CASSQVGGDTEAFF
j_call: TRBJ1-1; v_call: TRBV19; cdr3_aa: CASSKDMTEMNTEAFF
j_call: TRBJ1-1; v_call: TRBV6-1; cdr3_aa: CASSERVTHTTEAFF